This T cell receptor beta chain was documented in a study of blood T cell repertoires in COVID-19. Study overall: From the United States, Italy and Spain came samples of acute and convalescent COVID-19. Sources were T cells, B-cell-depleted T cells, or PBMCs; the material itself was cDNA or gDNA.

In the original processing: From reference gene primer amplification, estimates of nucleated cell counts were derived. Generated by immunoSEQ multiplex PCR, the TCRdb table keeps only in-frame clones and is missing some. The V and J calls and the clone size are those of that table, but D and trimming were determined from the DNA. The sample holds around 100,000 clones; about 90% are singletons and the top ten take around 3.5%. CDR1 PRHDT and CDR2 FYEKMQ come from the germline V gene (reference sequence). The V segment lost 1 base and the J segment 10 bases; nucleotides outside the gene matches: 10. The CDR3 has 16 amino acids.

The genes are TRBV13 and TRBJ1-4; 9 nucleotides align to TRBD1. The sequence was obtained from a human donor in a cohort sampled during active COVID-19. The sample taken for sequencing was peripheral blood. Here the CDR3 DNA reads TGTGCCAGCAGCTTAGATCCGGGACAGGGATTAGGAAAACTGTTTTTT. Translation gives CASSLDPGQGLGKLFF.